Presented here are 14 T cell receptor beta chains from one specimen sequenced in a study of shared clonotypes between healthy human individuals. Here immunoSEQ multiplex PCR was the method, and the copy in TCRdb shows in-frame clones only, minus some. The sample contains about 490,000 clones, 76% of which appear only once. Sequenced: PBMCs. The receptors stem from a woman between 40 and 55 years old in good health. Some clones in this sample may be carry-over from other donors' samples.

This clone was seen only once. The chain carries TRBV2 and TRBJ1-6; D remains unclear. Trimming pared 3 bases from V and 7 bases from J, leaving 10 bases between. This CDR3 has 14 residues. Germline-derived CDR1 and CDR2 are SNHLY and FYNNEI. CDR3 region: CASSEAGFNSPLHF. CDR3 DNA sequence: TGTGCCAGCAGTGAGGCGGGGTTCAATTCACCCCTCCACTTT.

In its sample, this clone was seen once. The J gene is TRBJ2-1, the V gene TRBV18, with D uncertain. The CDR3 is 13 residues long. V was trimmed by 8 bases and J by 6 bases, leaving 14 bases between them. CDR1 KGHSH and CDR2 LQKENI come from the germline V gene. This CDR3 is CASRPSLVNEQFF. CDR3 nucleotide sequence: TGTGCCAGCAGACCTTCCCTTGTCAATGAGCAGTTCTTC.

V is TRBV7-8 and J is TRBJ2-1; D remains unclear. This CDR3 region has 12 residues. The V and J ends lost 2 bases and 6 bases respectively, with 5 bases between them. Germline CDR1 and CDR2: SGHVS and FQNEAQ. CDR3 in DNA: TGTGCCAGCAGCTTATGGAGCAATGAGCAGTTCTTC. This encodes CASSLWSNEQFF.

On this clone: As the CDR3 is not closed by the conserved phenylalanine or tryptophan, this likely results from a read error. The V gene is TRBV25-1, the J gene TRBJ1-3; D is undetermined. The CDR3 spans 15 residues. Germline loops: CDR1 MGHDK, CDR2 SYGVNS. Trimming removed 7 bases from V and 0 bases from J, with 13 bases in between. The CDR3 here is CASTPPPGSGNTIYL. For the CDR3, the DNA is TGTGCCAGCACCCCACCTCCGGGCTCTGGAAACACCATATATCTT.

The CDR3 nucleotides read TGTGCCAGTAGTACGGGACTAGCGGCCCAAGAGACCCAGTACTTC. It codes for CASSTGLAAQETQYF. The J gene is TRBJ2-5, the V gene TRBV19; 11 nucleotides match TRBD2. Looked up from germline, CDR1 is LNHDA and CDR2 is SQIVND (reference sequence). The junction had 2 bases not matched to a gene; V was cut back by 4 bases and J by 1 base. CDR3 size: 15 residues.

The chain couples TRBV6-5 to TRBJ1-1; D is perhaps TRBD1 (6 bases). The CDR3 totals 13 residues. The V gene lost 7 bases and the J gene lost 4 bases, with 13 bases spanning the gap. The germline V gene has CDR1 MNHEY and CDR2 SVGAGI. The CDR3 reads CASKPTGFTEAFF. The CDR3 nucleotides are TGTGCCAGCAAACCAACAGGGTTCACTGAAGCTTTCTTT.

This clone was recorded only once. The chain has TRBV27 and TRBJ2-3, with 13 bases that match TRBD2. The germline CDR1 and CDR2 sequences are MNHEY and SMNVEV (reference sequence). V was pared by 4 bases and J by 4 bases, with 11 bases of the junction left unmatched. This CDR3 is built from 18 residues. The CDR3 spells CASSSLPLGLAGADTQYF. In DNA, the CDR3 is TGTGCCAGCAGTTCCCTCCCTCTCGGACTAGCGGGAGCAGATACGCAGTATTTT.

This clone has ten or more counts. This chain connects TRBV4-2 to TRBJ2-7; a possible D gene is TRBD2 (5 bases). Per the germline V gene, CDR1 is LGHNA and CDR2 is YNFKEQ. Trimming cost V 0 bases and J 1 base, with 13 bases left between them. This CDR3 comprises 16 residues. The CDR3: CASSQDPGGGSYEQYF. Here the CDR3 DNA reads TGTGCCAGCAGCCAAGATCCCGGAGGTGGGTCCTACGAGCAGTACTTC.

This clone was seen more than once but under ten times. The rearrangement uses TRBV18 and TRBJ1-1; D perhaps matches TRBD1 (5 bases). The ends were cut back, 5 bases at V and 1 base at J, with 8 bases in the middle. Germline V gene sequence: CDR1 KGHSH, CDR2 LQKENI. The CDR3 runs to 13 residues. CDR3 amino acids: CASSADKNTEAFF. The CDR3 bases are TGTGCCAGCTCAGCGGACAAGAACACTGAAGCTTTCTTT.

This chain uses TRBV7-8 with TRBJ2-7; D is perhaps TRBD1 (6 bases). Germline V gives CDR1 SGHVS, CDR2 FQNEAQ. Trimming cost V 4 bases and J 1 base, with 8 bases left between them. This CDR3 has 13 amino acids. The CDR3 loop reads CASSWDKSYEQYF. The CDR3 DNA is TGTGCCAGCAGCTGGGACAAATCCTACGAGCAGTACTTC.

The chain is built from TRBV28 and TRBJ2-3, with TRBD2 matching 9 bases. Per germline, CDR1 MDHEN and CDR2 SYDVKM. The junction had 3 bases not matched to a gene; V was cut back by 1 base and J by 4 bases. The CDR3 loop spans 15 amino acids. The CDR3 region has the DNA TGTGCCAGCAGTTTATACGCGGGAGGGGCAGATACGCAGTATTTT. Translated, it gives CASSLYAGGADTQYF.

V gene TRBV5-1 combines with J gene TRBJ2-1; 10 bases agree with TRBD2. Germline trimming cut 5 bases from V and 13 bases from J; bases unmatched to any gene: 9. The CDR3 extends over 13 amino acids. The V gene's germline CDR1 is SGHRS and CDR2 YFSETQ. Written as DNA, the CDR3 is TGCGCCAGCAGTATACCCGGGACTAGCGTCCAGTTCTTC. Amino acid sequence: CASSIPGTSVQFF.

The V and J genes are TRBV7-9 and TRBJ2-7; D could derive from TRBD1 or TRBD2 (5 bases each). The V and J ends lost 6 bases and 9 bases respectively, with 15 bases between them. The CDR3 has 12 residues. Germline V gene lookup returns CDR1 SEHNR and CDR2 FQNEAQ (reference sequence). Here the CDR3 reads CASSVAGGGQYF. CDR3 coding DNA: TGTGCCAGCAGTGTAGCAGGTGGGGGGCAGTACTTC.

This clone occurred once. V gene TRBV2 combines with J gene TRBJ2-7, with D possibly being TRBD2 (5 bases). Germline V CDR1 and CDR2: SNHLY, FYNNEI. The CDR3 is 11 amino acids. The germline V and J ends were trimmed by 6 bases and 6 bases, with 9 bases remaining between them. The CDR3 bases are TGTGCCAGCAGGCTAGCTGTCGAGCAGTACTTC. As protein: CASRLAVEQYF.